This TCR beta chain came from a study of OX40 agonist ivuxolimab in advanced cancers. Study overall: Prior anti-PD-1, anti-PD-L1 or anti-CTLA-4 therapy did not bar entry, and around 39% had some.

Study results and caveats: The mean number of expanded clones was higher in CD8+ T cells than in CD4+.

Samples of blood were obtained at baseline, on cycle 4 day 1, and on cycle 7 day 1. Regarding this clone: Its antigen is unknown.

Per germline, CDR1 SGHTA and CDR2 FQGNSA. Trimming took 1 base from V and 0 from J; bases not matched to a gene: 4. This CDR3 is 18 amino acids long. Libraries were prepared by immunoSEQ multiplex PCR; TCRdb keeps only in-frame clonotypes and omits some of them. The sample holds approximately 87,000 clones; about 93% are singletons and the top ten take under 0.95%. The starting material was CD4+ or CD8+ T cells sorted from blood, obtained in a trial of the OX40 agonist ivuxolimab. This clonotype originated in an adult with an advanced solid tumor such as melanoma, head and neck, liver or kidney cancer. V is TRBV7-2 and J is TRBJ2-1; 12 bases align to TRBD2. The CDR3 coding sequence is TGTGCCAGCAGCTTAGGACTAGCGGGAGTGATCTCCTACAATGAGCAGTTCTTC. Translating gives CASSLGLAGVISYNEQFF.